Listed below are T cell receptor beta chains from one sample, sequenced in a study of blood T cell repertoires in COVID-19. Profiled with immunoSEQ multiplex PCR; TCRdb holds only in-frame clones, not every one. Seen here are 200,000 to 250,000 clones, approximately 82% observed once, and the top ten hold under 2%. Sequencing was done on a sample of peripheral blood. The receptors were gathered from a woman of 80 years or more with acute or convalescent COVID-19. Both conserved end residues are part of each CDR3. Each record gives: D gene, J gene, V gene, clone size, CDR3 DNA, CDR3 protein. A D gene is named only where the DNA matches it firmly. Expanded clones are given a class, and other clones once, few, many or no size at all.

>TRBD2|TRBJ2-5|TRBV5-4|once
TGTGCCAGCAGCAGGGGACTAGCGTTAGGAGGCCAAGAGACCCAGTACTTC
CASSRGLALGGQETQYF
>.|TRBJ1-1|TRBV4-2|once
TGTGCCAGCAGCCAAGATCTCTTGAACACTGAAGCTTTCTTT
CASSQDLLNTEAFF
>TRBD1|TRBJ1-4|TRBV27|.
TGTGCCAGCAATAACAGGGGGTTGGATGGGGAAAAACTGTTTTTT
CASNNRGLDGEKLFF
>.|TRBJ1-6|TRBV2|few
TGTGCCAGCACCATTGGACAAATTAAAGGTTCACCCCTCCACTTT
CASTIGQIKGSPLHF
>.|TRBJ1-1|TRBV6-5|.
TGTGCCAGCAGTTACTCACCGGGAGGAGGCACTGAAGCTTTCTTT
CASSYSPGGGTEAFF
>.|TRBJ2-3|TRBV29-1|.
TGCAGCGCCAACAGGGTTGGGGCAGATACGCAGTATTTT
CSANRVGADTQYF
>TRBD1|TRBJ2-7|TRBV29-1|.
TGCAGCGTTGGGGGACAGGGGGGATACGAGCAGTACTTC
CSVGGQGGYEQYF
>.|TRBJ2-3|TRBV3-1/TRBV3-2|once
TGTGCCAGCAGCCAGGGTTATTGGGGAGTAGGAACAGATACGCAGTATTTT
CASSQGYWGVGTDTQYF
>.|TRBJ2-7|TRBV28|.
TGTGCCAGCAGTATCCGTCCCTACGAGCAGTACTTC
CASSIRPYEQYF
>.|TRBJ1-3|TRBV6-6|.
TGTGCCAGCAGTTACGGCCCCTCTGGAAACACCATATATTTT
CASSYGPSGNTIYF
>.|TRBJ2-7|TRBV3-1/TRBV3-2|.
TGTGCCAGCAGTCCACGAACAGTTTACGAGCAGTACTTC
CASSPRTVYEQYF
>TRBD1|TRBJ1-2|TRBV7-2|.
TGTGCCAGCAGCTCACTCGAACGGGACAGGATGAAATACTATGGCTACACCTTC
CASSSLERDRMKYYGYTF
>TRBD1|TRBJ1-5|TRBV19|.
TGTGCCAGTAGTGTCCCGGGACAGGGCAATCAGCCCCAGCATTTT
CASSVPGQGNQPQHF
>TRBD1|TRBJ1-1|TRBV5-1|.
TGCGCCAGCACCCCCCAGACAGGGCTGAACACTGAAGCTTTCTTT
CASTPQTGLNTEAFF
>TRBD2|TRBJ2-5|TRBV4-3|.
TGCGCCAGCAGCCAAGATCCCCCGGGGGGCCAAGAGACCCAGTACTTC
CASSQDPPGGQETQYF
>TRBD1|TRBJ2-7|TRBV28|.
TGTGCCAGCAGTTTAGACACGACAGGGATCCACGAGCAGTACTTC
CASSLDTTGIHEQYF
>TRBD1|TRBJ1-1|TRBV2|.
TGTGCCAGCAGGACAGGGGTGGGTAACACTGAAGCTTTCTTT
CASRTGVGNTEAFF
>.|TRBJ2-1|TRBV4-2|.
TGTGCCAGCAGCCAGTCTGAGCAGGCGGGTGAGCAGTTCTTC
CASSQSEQAGEQFF
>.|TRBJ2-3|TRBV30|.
TGTGCCTGGAGCTCCGGGGGCACAGATACGCAGTATTTT
CAWSSGGTDTQYF
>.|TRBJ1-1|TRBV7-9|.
TGTGCCAGCAGCACAAGACAGGTCGCGAATACTGAAGCTTTCTTT
CASSTRQVANTEAFF
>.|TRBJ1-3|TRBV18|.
TGTGCCAGCTCCCGTGGACAGCCAGCCTCTGGAAACACCATATATTTT
CASSRGQPASGNTIYF
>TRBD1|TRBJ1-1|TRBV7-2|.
TGTGCCAGCAGCTTAGCCCCCGACAGGGTGGGGCTTGGAGCTTTCTTT
CASSLAPDRVGLGAFF
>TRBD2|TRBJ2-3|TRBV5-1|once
TGCGCCAGCAGCTTGATGGCGGGGGGACTTGGCACAGATACGCAGTATTTT
CASSLMAGGLGTDTQYF
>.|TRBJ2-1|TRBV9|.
TGTGCCAGCAGCGCCTTAGCAGACTACAATGAGCAGTTCTTC
CASSALADYNEQFF
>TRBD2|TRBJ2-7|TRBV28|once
TGTGCCAGCAGTTTGACCCGACTAGCGGAAACCTACGAGCAGTACTTC
CASSLTRLAETYEQYF
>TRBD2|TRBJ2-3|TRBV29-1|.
TGCAGCGTTGATGCCGGGAGGACAGATACGCAGTATTTT
CSVDAGRTDTQYF
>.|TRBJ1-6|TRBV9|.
TGTGCCAGCAGCGTAGAAGGGCAGGGAGGATATTTACCCCTCCACTTT
CASSVEGQGGYLPLHF
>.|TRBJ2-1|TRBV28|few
TGTGCCAGCAGTTCATATACTAGTGCGCAGTTCTTC
CASSSYTSAQFF
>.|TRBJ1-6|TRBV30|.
TGTGCCTGGACCGCGGCCAGACCCCGTTCACCCCTCCACTTT
CAWTAARPRSPLHF
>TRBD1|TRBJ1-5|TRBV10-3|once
TGTGCCATCAGTGAGGTCCGGGACAGGGGGAGCGGCAATCAGCCCCAGCATTTT
CAISEVRDRGSGNQPQHF
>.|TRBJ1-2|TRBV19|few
TGTGCCAGTAGTATAGCAGGGGCGGACTATGGCTACACCTTC
CASSIAGADYGYTF
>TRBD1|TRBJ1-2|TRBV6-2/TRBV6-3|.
TGTGCCAGCAGGCCTCAGGGGGTCAACTATGGCTACACCTTC
CASRPQGVNYGYTF